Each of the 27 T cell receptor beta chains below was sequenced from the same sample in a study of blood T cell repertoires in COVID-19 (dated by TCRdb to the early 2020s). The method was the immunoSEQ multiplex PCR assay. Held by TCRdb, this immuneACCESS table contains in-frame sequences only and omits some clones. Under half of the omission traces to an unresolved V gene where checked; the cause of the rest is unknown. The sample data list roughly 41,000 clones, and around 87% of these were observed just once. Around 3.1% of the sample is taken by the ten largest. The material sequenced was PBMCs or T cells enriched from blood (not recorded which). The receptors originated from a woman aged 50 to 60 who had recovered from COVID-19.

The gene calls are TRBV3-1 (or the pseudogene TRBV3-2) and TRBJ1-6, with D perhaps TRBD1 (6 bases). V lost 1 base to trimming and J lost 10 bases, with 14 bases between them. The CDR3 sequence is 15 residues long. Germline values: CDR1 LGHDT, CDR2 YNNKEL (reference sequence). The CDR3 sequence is CASSQVRAGESPLHF. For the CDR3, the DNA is TGTGCCAGCAGCCAAGTGAGGGCAGGGGAATCACCCCTCCACTTT.

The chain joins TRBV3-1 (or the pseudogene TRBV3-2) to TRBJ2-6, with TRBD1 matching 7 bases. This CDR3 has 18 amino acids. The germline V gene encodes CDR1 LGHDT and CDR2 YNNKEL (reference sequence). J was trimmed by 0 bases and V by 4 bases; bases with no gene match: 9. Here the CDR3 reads CASSRQGTPSSGANVLTF. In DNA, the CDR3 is TGTGCCAGCAGCCGACAGGGTACTCCTTCCTCTGGGGCCAACGTCCTGACTTTC.

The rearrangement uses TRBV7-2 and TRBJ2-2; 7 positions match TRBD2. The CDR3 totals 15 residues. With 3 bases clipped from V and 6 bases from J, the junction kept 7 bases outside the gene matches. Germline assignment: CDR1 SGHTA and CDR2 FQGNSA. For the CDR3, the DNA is TGTGCCAGCAGCTTTGGGAGGGTCGGTTCCGGGGAGCTGTTTTTT. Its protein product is CASSFGRVGSGELFF.

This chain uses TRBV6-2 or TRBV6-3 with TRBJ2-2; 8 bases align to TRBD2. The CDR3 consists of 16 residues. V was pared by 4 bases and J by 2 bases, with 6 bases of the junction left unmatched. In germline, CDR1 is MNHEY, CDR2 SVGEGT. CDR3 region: CASSFLAGRNTGELFF. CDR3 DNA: TGTGCCAGCAGTTTTTTAGCGGGACGCAACACCGGGGAGCTGTTTTTT.

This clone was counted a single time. CDR3 sequence reads: CASSPQGIWDTQYF. The CDR3 coding sequence is TGTGCCAGCTCACCACAGGGGATATGGGATACGCAGTATTTT. The chain links TRBV18 to TRBJ2-3; the D gene is possibly TRBD1 (5 bases). The CDR3 spans 14 residues. The germline V gene encodes CDR1 KGHSH and CDR2 LQKENI. Trimming took off 1 base at V and 6 bases at J, with 11 bases between the two ends.

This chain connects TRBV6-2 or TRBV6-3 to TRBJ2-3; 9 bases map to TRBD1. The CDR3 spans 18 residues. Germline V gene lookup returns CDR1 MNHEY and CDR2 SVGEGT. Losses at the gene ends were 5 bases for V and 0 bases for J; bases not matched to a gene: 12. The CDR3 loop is CASSIRLAGTGSTDTQYF. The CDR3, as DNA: TGTGCCAGCAGTATACGGTTAGCCGGGACAGGGAGCACAGATACGCAGTATTTT.

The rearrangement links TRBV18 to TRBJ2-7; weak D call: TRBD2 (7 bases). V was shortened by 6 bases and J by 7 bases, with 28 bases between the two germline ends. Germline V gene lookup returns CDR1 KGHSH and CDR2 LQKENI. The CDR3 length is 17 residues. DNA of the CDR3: TGTGCCAGCTCCCCGTTCGGAGGGGGAGGGAACACTTGGGAGCAGTACTTC. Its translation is CASSPFGGGGNTWEQYF.

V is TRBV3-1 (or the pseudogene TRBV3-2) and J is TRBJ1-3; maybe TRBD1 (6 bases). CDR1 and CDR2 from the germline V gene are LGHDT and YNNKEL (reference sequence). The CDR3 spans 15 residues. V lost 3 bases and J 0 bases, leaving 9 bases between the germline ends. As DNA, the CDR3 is TGTGCCAGCAGCCATATCAGGGGCTCTGGAAACACCATATATTTT. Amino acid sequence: CASSHIRGSGNTIYF.

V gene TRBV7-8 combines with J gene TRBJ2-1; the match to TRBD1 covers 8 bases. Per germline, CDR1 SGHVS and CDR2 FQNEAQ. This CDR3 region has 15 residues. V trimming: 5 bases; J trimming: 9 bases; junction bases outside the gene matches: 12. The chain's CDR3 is CASSPDRVRQIEQFF. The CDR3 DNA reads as TGTGCCAGCAGCCCGGACAGGGTCCGCCAGATTGAGCAGTTCTTC.

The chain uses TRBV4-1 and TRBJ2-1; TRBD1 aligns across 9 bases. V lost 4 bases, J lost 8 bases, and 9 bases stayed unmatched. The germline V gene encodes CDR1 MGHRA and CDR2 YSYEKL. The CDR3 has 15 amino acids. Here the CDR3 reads CASSLSGTGYDEQFF. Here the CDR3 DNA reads TGCGCCAGCAGCCTCTCCGGGACAGGGTACGATGAGCAGTTCTTC.

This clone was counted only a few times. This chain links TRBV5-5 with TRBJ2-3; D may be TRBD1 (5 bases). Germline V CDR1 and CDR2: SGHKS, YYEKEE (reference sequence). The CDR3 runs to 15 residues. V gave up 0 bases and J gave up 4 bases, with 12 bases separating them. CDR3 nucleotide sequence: TGTGCCAGCAGCTTGGTGCCTACAGGTCCAGATACGCAGTATTTT. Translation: CASSLVPTGPDTQYF.

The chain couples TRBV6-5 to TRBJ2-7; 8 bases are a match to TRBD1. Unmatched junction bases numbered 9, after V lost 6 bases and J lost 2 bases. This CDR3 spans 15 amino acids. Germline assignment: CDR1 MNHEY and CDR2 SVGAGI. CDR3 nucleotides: TGTGCCAGCAGGATGGGGACAGGTGGCCCCTACGAGCAGTACTTC. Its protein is CASRMGTGGPYEQYF.

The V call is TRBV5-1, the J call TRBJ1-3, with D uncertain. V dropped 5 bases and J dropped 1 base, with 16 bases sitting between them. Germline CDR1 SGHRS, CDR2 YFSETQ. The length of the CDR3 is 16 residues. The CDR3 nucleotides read TGCGCCAGCAGGGGATTCGACGGGAGGTCTGGAAACACCATATATTTT. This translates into CASRGFDGRSGNTIYF.

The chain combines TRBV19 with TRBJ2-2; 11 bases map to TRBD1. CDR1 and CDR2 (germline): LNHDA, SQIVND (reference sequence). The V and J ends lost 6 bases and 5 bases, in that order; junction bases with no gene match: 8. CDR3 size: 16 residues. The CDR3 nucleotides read TGTGCCAGTAGCCGTGGACAGGGGGCCTTGACCGGGGAGCTGTTTTTT. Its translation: CASSRGQGALTGELFF.

CDR3: CASISRRDQPQHF. CDR3 bases: TGTGCCAGCATCTCGCGAAGAGATCAGCCCCAGCATTTT. V and J are TRBV28 and TRBJ1-5; D gene ambiguous. CDR3 length equals 13 residues. V was trimmed by 7 bases and J by 5 bases, leaving 12 bases between them. CDR1 is MDHEN, CDR2 SYDVKM, per germline.

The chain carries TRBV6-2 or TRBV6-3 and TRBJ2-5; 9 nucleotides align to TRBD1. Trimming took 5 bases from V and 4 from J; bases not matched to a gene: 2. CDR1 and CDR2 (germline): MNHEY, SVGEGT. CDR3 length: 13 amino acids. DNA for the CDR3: TGTGCCAGCAGTCTGACAGGGGGAGAGACCCAGTACTTC. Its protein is CASSLTGGETQYF.

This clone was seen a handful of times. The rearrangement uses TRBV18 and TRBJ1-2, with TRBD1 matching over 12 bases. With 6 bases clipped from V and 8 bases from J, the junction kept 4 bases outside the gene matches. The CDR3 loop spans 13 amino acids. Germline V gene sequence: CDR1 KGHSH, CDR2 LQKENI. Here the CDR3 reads CASSAGTGGGYTF. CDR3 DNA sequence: TGTGCCAGCTCGGCCGGGACAGGGGGCGGCTACACCTTC.

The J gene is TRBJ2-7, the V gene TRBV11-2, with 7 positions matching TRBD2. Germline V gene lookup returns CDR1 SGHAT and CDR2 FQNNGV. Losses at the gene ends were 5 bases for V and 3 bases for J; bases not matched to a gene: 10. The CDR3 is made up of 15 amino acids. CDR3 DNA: TGTGCCAGCAGCCTCCATTCGGGGGGAATCTACGAGCAGTACTTC. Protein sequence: CASSLHSGGIYEQYF. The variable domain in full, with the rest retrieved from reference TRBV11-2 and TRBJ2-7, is EAGVAQSPRYKIIEKRQSVAFWCNPISGHATLYWYQQILGQGPKLLIQFQNNGVVDDSQLPKDRFSAERLKGVDSTLKIQPAKLEDSAVYLCASSLHSGGIYEQYFGPGTRLTVT.

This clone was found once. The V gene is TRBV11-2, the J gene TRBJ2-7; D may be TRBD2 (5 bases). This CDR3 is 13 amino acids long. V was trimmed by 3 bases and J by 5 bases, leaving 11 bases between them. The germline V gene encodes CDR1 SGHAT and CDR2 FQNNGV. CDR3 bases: TGTGCCAGCAGCTTTAGCGAAGGGAACGAGCAGTACTTC. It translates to CASSFSEGNEQYF.

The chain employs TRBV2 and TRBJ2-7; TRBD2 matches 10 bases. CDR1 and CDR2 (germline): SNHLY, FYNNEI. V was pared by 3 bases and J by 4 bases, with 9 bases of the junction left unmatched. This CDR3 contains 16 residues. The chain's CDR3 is CASSEWLAGVRYEQYF. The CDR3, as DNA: TGTGCCAGCAGTGAGTGGCTAGCGGGGGTACGGTACGAGCAGTACTTC. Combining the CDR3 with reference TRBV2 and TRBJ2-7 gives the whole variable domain EPEVTQTPSHQVTQMGQEVILRCVPISNHLYFYWYRQILGQKVEFLVSFYNNEISEKSEIFDDQFSVERPDGSNFTLKIRSTKLEDSAMYFCASSEWLAGVRYEQYFGPGTRLTVT.

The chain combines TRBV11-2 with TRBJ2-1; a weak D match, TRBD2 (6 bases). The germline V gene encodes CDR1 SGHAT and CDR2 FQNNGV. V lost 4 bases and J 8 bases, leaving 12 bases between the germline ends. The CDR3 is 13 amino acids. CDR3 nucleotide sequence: TGTGCCAGCAGCTCACGCCGGGAGCATGAGCAGTTCTTC. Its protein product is CASSSRREHEQFF.

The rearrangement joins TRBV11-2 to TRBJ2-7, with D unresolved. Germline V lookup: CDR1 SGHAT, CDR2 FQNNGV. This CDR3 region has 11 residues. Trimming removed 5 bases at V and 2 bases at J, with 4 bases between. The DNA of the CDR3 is TGTGCCAGCAGCGTTACCTACGAGCAGTACTTC. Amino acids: CASSVTYEQYF.

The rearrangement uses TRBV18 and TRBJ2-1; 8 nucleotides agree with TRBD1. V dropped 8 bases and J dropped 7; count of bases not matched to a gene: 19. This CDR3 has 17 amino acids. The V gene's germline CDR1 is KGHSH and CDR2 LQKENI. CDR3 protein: CASHEIPGQGKINEQFF. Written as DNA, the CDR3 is TGTGCCAGCCACGAAATCCCAGGACAGGGAAAGATTAATGAGCAGTTCTTC.

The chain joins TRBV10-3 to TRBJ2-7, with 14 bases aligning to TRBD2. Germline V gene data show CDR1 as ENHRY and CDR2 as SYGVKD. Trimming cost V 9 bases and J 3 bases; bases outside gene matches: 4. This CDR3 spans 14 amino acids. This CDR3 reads CAIRTSGGNYEQYF. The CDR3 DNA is TGTGCCATTCGGACTAGCGGGGGGAACTACGAGCAGTACTTC.

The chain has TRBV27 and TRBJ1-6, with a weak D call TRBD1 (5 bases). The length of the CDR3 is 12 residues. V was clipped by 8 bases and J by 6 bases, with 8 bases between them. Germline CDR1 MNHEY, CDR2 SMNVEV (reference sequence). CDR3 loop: CASQGSNSPLHF. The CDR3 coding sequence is TGTGCCAGCCAGGGTAGTAATTCACCCCTCCACTTT.

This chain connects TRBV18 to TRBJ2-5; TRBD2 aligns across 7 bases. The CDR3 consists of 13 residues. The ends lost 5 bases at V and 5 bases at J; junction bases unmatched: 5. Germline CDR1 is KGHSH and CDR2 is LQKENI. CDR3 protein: CASSAGVRETQYF. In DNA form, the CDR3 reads TGTGCCAGCTCAGCGGGGGTCCGGGAGACCCAGTACTTC. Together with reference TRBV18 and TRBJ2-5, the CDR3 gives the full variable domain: NAGVMQNPRHLVRRRGQEARLRCSPMKGHSHVYWYRQLPEEGLKFMVYLQKENIIDESGMPKERFSAEFPKEGPSILRIQQVVRGDSAAYFCASSAGVRETQYFGPGTRLLVL.

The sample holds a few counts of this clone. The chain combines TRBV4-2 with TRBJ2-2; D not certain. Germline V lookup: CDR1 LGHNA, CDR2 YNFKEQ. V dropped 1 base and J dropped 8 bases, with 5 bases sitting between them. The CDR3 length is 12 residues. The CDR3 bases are TGTGCCAGCAGCCAAGGCGATGGGGAGCTGTTTTTT. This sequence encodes CASSQGDGELFF.